This T cell receptor (beta chain) derives from a study of blood T cell repertoires in COVID-19. Overall study context: Collection of acute and convalescent COVID-19 samples took place in the United States, Italy and Spain.

Authors' data handling: How many nucleated cells were present was estimated from reference gene primer amplification. Here immunoSEQ multiplex PCR was the method, and the copy in TCRdb shows in-frame clones only, minus some. The V and J calls and the clone size are those of that table, but D and trimming were determined from the DNA. The table records roughly 100,000 clones, around nine tenths of them present only once. This CDR3 contains 15 residues. Germline CDR1 is SSHAT and CDR2 is FNYEAQ (reference sequence). Trimming cost V 5 bases and J 5 bases; bases outside gene matches: 9. Sequencing input: peripheral blood. J is TRBJ1-1 and V is TRBV7-7, with 9 bases lining up with TRBD1. The TCR comes from a human donor in a cohort sampled during active COVID-19. For the CDR3, the DNA is TGTGCCAGCAGCCCCCTACAGGGGGCGAGAACTGAAGCTTTCTTT. It encodes CASSPLQGARTEAFF.